A selection of T cell receptor beta chains follows, all from one sample in a study of blood T cell repertoires in COVID-19. Profiled with immunoSEQ multiplex PCR; TCRdb holds only in-frame clones, not every one. Of around 190,000 clones listed, about four fifths were seen once; the top ten hold about 7.2%. What was sequenced was peripheral blood. These receptors all stem from a man in his fifties or sixties with acute or convalescent COVID-19. Each CDR3 is given without its conserved first and last residue.

>11|TRBV6-5|TRBJ1-2
ASSYALNYGYT
>14|TRBV14|TRBJ1-1
ASSQVGGFGNTEAF
>10|TRBV2|TRBJ2-7
ASRREAPEQY
>12|TRBV6-5|TRBJ1-1
ASSRDIKNTEAF
>14|TRBV4-1|TRBJ2-3
ASSQEARGGADTQY
>13|TRBV7-3|TRBJ1-6
ASSPQAGSRSPLH
>15|TRBV4-1|TRBJ2-1
ASSQDTAGEGAIEQF
>11|TRBV12-3/TRBV12-4|TRBJ1-1
ASSLSGRREAF
>12|TRBV24-1|TRBJ1-1
ATSPMGAPTEAF
>13|TRBV11-1|TRBJ1-1
ASSLATQWDTEAF
>10|TRBV30|TRBJ2-5
AWASLGETQY
>11|TRBV12-3/TRBV12-4|TRBJ1-2
ASSLGRAGGYT
>15|TRBV21-1|TRBJ2-5
ASSFRPGQGGQETQY
>12|TRBV10-1|TRBJ2-7
ASSDSATTYKQY
>11|TRBV27|TRBJ1-1
ASSSLRLTEAF
>14|TRBV19|TRBJ2-1
ASTMTSGGYYNEQF
>13|TRBV10-3|TRBJ2-7
AISERGTGGDEQY
>11|TRBV5-6|TRBJ2-7
ASSLQVSYEQY
>12|TRBV30|TRBJ1-2
AWSEGQGVAGYT
>13|TRBV3-1/TRBV3-2|TRBJ2-1
ASSPILGGGNEQF
>12|TRBV6-6|TRBJ1-2
ASSYTYPVRGYT
>11|TRBV11-2|TRBJ2-5
ASSLDSTYGQY
>14|TRBV19|TRBJ1-1
ASTRTPLGGNTEAF
>13|TRBV4-2|TRBJ2-5
ASSQDGEREETQY
>15|TRBV7-9|TRBJ1-1
ASSSLLGGKKNTEAF
>11|TRBV10-2|TRBJ1-1
ASRAPGGTEAF
>14|TRBV5-1|TRBJ1-5
ASSHVPGGSNQPQH
>13|TRBV3-1/TRBV3-2|TRBJ2-1
ASSQDPGRANKQF
>16|TRBV18|TRBJ1-2
ASSLRQLTKETNYGYT
>11|TRBV24-1|TRBJ1-1
ATRDRGNTEAF
>14|TRBV6-6|TRBJ1-6
ASSLGQYYENSPLH
>9|TRBV21-1|TRBJ2-7
ASSPPYEQY
>12|TRBV6-5|TRBJ1-5
ASSRQGVNQPQH
>12|TRBV16|TRBJ2-3
ASSQQGFTDTQY
>12|TRBV7-2|TRBJ1-6
ASSLERYNSPLH
>13|TRBV6-5|TRBJ2-1
ASTRSGSSYNEQF
>12|TRBV30|TRBJ1-6
AWSLLSLRSPLH
>13|TRBV19|TRBJ1-3
ASSWLAFSGNTIY
>13|TRBV6-5|TRBJ2-5
ASSYSYRGMETQY
>14|TRBV7-2|TRBJ1-1
ASSLILTLTDTEAF
>14|TRBV7-9|TRBJ2-1
ASSPWTSSSYNEQF
>14|TRBV16|TRBJ1-2
ASSQGGASRSGGYT
>12|TRBV2|TRBJ1-2
AIKIGQGAGGYT
>15|TRBV3-1/TRBV3-2|TRBJ2-1
ASSQVWAGGSYNEQF
>13|TRBV30|TRBJ2-3
AWSVPSTGLDTQY
>9|TRBV19|TRBJ2-7
ATQGFHEQY
>13|TRBV9|TRBJ2-5
ASSTPGGTWETQY
>11|TRBV27|TRBJ2-1
ASSLLLRNEQF
>15|TRBV4-2|TRBJ2-1
ASSQEASGEPYNEQF
>10|TRBV6-5|TRBJ1-2
ASTPDRVGYT